The clone carrying this T cell receptor beta chain was recorded only once. Its matching antigen is unknown. Trimming stripped 4 bases from V and 5 bases from J, with 13 bases between. Per germline, CDR1 SGDLS and CDR2 YYNGEE. There are 14 residues in the CDR3. This entry comes from a study of OX40 agonist ivuxolimab in advanced cancers. Whole-study context: An anti-OX40 (CD134) antibody with agonistic activity, ivuxolimab, was administered to patients. Patients received intravenous ivuxolimab every 2 weeks at 0.01 to 10 mg/kg.

TCRdb keeps only in-frame clones here, not all; method: immunoSEQ multiplex PCR. The repertoire holds 50,000 to 65,000 clones, with less than 95% as singletons. Whole-study findings and limits: Clones of CD4+ and CD8+ blood T cells grew by week 6 at doses of 0.1 to 3.0 mg/kg. Low normalized T-cell clonal expansion also characterized some of the nonresponders.

The sequence was collected from an adult with an advanced solid tumor such as melanoma, head and neck, liver or kidney cancer. The chain couples TRBV9 to TRBJ2-1; perhaps TRBD2 as D (5 bases). The sample was CD4+ or CD8+ T cells sorted from blood, taken in a trial of the OX40 agonist ivuxolimab. In DNA, the CDR3 is TGTGCCAGCAGCAGCCCTAGCAGAGACAATGAGCAGTTCTTC. This translates into CASSSPSRDNEQFF. The full variable domain, completed using reference TRBV9 and TRBJ2-1, is DSGVTQTPKHLITATGQRVTLRCSPRSGDLSVYWYQQSLDQGLQFLIQYYNGEERAKGNILERFSAQQFPDLHSELNLSSLELGDSALYFCASSSPSRDNEQFFGPGTRLTVL.